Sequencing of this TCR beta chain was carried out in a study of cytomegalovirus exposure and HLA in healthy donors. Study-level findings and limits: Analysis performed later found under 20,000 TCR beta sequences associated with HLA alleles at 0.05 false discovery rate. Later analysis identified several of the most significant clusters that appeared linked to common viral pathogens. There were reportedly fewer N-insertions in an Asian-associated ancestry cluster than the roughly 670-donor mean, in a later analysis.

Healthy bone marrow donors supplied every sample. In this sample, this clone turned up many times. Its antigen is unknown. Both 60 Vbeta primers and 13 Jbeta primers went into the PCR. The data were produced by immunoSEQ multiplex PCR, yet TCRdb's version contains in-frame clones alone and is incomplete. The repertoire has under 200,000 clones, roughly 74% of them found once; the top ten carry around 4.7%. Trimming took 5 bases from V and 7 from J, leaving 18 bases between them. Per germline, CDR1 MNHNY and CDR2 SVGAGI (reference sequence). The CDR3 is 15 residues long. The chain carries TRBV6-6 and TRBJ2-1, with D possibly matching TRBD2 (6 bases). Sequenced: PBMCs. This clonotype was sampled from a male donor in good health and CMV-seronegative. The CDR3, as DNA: TGTGCCAGCAGTCCCGTGGGGGAGGCATGGAATGAGCAGTTCTTC. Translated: CASSPVGEAWNEQFF.